This TCR beta chain was recorded in a study of T cell changes during pregnancy in multiple sclerosis (dated by TCRdb to about 2019). Context from the whole study: Changes in the T cell repertoire over the course of pregnancy were examined in this study in women with multiple sclerosis.

The CDR3 runs 14 amino acids, cysteine and phenylalanine included. The retained sequence is limited to the CDR3, 42 bases, with the frame set at the first base. In the germline V gene (reference sequence), CDR1 corresponds to LNHNV and CDR2 to YYDKDF. Trimming takes 3 bases off V and 5 bases off J; junction bases not matched to a gene: 1. About this clone: Its antigen remains undetermined. No much larger clonotype is one base removed from it; base qualities were not supplied.

Libraries came from the immunoSEQ multiplex PCR assay. TCRdb's version of the immuneACCESS table is confined to in-frame rearrangements and falls short of the full clone set. An unresolved V gene accounts for under half of the shortfall where checked; the remainder is of unknown origin. For this sample there are around 100,000 clones; about 94% appear just once. The ten largest clones take up 1.5% to 1.9% of the sample. The sequence joins TRBV15 to TRBJ1-1; 12 bases in the junction line up with TRBD1. Sample: peripheral blood, taken in the third trimester of pregnancy. The clonotype was recovered from a female donor with multiple sclerosis, enrolled in a pregnancy study. In nucleotides, the sequence is TGTGCCACCAGCAGGGGACAGGGGGCTACTGAAGCTTTCTTT. This gives the protein CATSRGQGATEAFF.